This TCR beta chain was sequenced in a study of blood T cell repertoires in COVID-19. In the study overall: Samples came from the United States, Italy and Spain, spanning acute and convalescent COVID-19. In each case, the material was cDNA or gDNA derived from T cells, B-cell-depleted T cells, or PBMCs.

Trimming shortened V by 4 bases and J by 4 bases, and 7 bases separated the two germline ends. The CDR3 loop spans 13 amino acids. Germline values: CDR1 ENHRY, CDR2 SYGVKD. How the authors handled the data: Reference gene primer amplification in the assay estimated nucleated cell counts. TCRdb's copy holds only in-frame clones and misses some; the assay was immunoSEQ multiplex PCR. V and J calls and clone size are copied from that table; D and trimming were computed from the DNA. Here the sample spans approximately 31,000 clones, around 90% being singletons. This clonotype was sampled from a man between 65 and 85 years old with active COVID-19. Sequencing was performed on peripheral blood. This sequence joins TRBV10-3 and TRBJ1-4, with D uncertain. CDR3 sequence reads: CAISGGFNEKLFF. The CDR3 DNA sequence: TGTGCCATCAGTGGCGGATTTAATGAAAAACTGTTTTTT.